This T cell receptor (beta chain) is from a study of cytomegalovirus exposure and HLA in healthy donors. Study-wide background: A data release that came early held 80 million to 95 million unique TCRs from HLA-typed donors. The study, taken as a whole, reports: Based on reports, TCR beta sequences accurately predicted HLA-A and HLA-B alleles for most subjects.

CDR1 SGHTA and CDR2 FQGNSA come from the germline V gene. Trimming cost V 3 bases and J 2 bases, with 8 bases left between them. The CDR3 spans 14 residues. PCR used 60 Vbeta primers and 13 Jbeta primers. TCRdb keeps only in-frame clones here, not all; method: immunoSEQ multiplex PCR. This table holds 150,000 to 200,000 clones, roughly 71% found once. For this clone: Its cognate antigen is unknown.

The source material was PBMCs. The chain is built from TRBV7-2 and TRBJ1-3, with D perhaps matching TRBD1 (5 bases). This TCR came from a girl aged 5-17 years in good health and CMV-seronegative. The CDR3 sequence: CASSFGGAGNTIYF. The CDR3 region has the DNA TGTGCCAGCAGCTTCGGGGGAGCTGGAAACACCATATATTTT.